The 17 T cell receptor beta chains below come from one sample, sequenced in a study of human T cells and chemical hapten exposure. The time point: patch test 3, about 24 weeks after DPC sensitization. Treatment denoted: therapeutic diphenylcyclopropenone sensitization with weekly scalp DPC. TCRdb reprocessed the RACE reads via MiXCR and lists one record per CDR3 protein. The repertoire consists of approximately 86,000 distinct CDR3 sequences, with under 13% occurring once and the leading ten covering around 1%. The sequences come from whole blood, collected in connection with sensitization to the hapten diphenylcyclopropenone (DPC). The receptors come from a young woman with alopecia areata. Some clones in this sample may be carry-over from other donors' samples.

This chain connects TRBV18 to TRBJ2-7; no clear D gene. Germline lookup yields CDR1 KGHSH and CDR2 LQKENI. V was clipped by 0 bases and J by 0 bases, with 12 bases between them. The CDR3 extends over 16 amino acids. CDR3 residues: CASSPPKSLRSYEQYF. The CDR3 DNA reads TGTGCCAGCTCACCACCGAAGTCTCTCCGCTCCTACGAGCAGTACTTC. The full variable domain, in which reference TRBV18 and TRBJ2-7 provide the parts outside the CDR3, is NAGVMQNPRHLVRRRGQEARLRCSPMKGHSHVYWYRQLPEEGLKFMVYLQKENIIDESGMPKERFSAEFPKEGPSILRIQQVVRGDSAAYFCASSPPKSLRSYEQYFGPGTRLTVT.

There are many counts of this clonotype. The rearrangement links TRBV9 to TRBJ2-3, with no clear D. Germline loops: CDR1 SGDLS, CDR2 YYNGEE. V lost 0 bases, J lost 0 bases, and 5 bases lay in between. CDR3 size: 14 residues. The CDR3 DNA reads TGTGCCAGCAGCGTAGCTTACAGCACAGATACGCAGTATTTT. Translating gives CASSVAYSTDTQYF.

This clonotype was observed many times. The chain joins TRBV29-1 to TRBJ2-7; weak D call: TRBD2 (6 bases). CDR1 and CDR2 (germline): SQVTM, ANQGSEA. V lost 6 bases and J lost 2, with 14 bases in between. The CDR3 runs to 13 residues. In nucleotides, the CDR3 is TGCAGCGTCGGCCGGGACTTTCCCTACGAGCAGTACTTC. Translated, it gives CSVGRDFPYEQYF.

This clonotype was seen many times. The gene calls are TRBV29-1 and TRBJ2-7; D remains ambiguous. Trimming removed 5 bases from V and 2 bases from J, with 7 bases in between. The CDR3 has 11 amino acids. Germline-derived CDR1 and CDR2 are SQVTM and ANQGSEA. The DNA of the CDR3 is TGCAGCGTTCGGCAGACCTACGAGCAGTACTTC. This codes for CSVRQTYEQYF.

This clonotype was picked up a small number of times. The chain joins TRBV29-1 to TRBJ1-1; D is uncertain. Trimming removed 1 base from V and 1 base from J, with 4 bases in between. The CDR3 runs to 12 residues. CDR1 and CDR2 (germline): SQVTM, ANQGSEA. As DNA, the CDR3 is TGCAGCGTTGAAGTTCAGAACACTGAAGCTTTCTTT. It translates to CSVEVQNTEAFF. The whole variable domain, filled in from reference TRBV29-1 and TRBJ1-1, reads SAVISQKPSRDICQRGTSLTIQCQVDSQVTMMFWYRQQPGQSLTLIATANQGSEATYESGFVIDKFPISRPNLTFSTLTVSNMSPEDSSIYLCSVEVQNTEAFFGQGTRLTVV.

The gene calls are TRBV12-3 or TRBV12-4 and TRBJ2-2; D is possibly TRBD1 (6 bases). V was cut by 5 bases and J by 1 base, with 17 bases left in between. This CDR3 is built from 17 residues. This CDR3 reads CASSTTRRGLNTGELFF. The CDR3 DNA sequence: TGTGCCAGCAGTACAACCCGCAGGGGCTTGAACACCGGGGAGCTGTTTTTT.

The chain links TRBV3-1 to TRBJ1-3; D is ambiguous. Trimming removed 4 bases at V and 9 bases at J, with 10 bases between. Germline CDR1 is LGHDT and CDR2 is YNNKEL (reference sequence). CDR3 length: 12 amino acids. The CDR3 protein is CASSRDEGTIYF. The DNA of the CDR3 is TGTGCCAGCAGCCGTGATGAGGGCACCATATATTTT.

CDR3 sequence reads: CASSSALQGNEQFF. The CDR3 DNA follows: TGTGCCAGCAGTTCTGCTTTACAGGGAAATGAGCAGTTCTTC. The gene calls are TRBV11-3 and TRBJ2-1, with D possibly TRBD1 on 6 matching bases. The V end lost 6 bases, the J end lost 7 bases, and 16 bases lay between the germline ends. The length of the CDR3 is 14 residues. Germline V gene lookup returns CDR1 SGHNT and CDR2 YENEEA.

This clonotype has at least ten counts. V gene TRBV6-2 or TRBV6-3 combines with J gene TRBJ2-2, with 11 positions matching TRBD2. This CDR3 comprises 15 residues. Germline loops: CDR1 MNHEY, CDR2 SVGEGT. The trim removed 6 bases at V and 3 bases at J, leaving 3 bases unmatched. The CDR3, as DNA: TGTGCCAGCAGATCACTAGCGGGAGACACCGGGGAGCTGTTTTTT. Residues: CASRSLAGDTGELFF.

There are many counts of this clonotype. V is TRBV20-1 and J is TRBJ2-5, with TRBD2 identical over 7 bases. CDR1 is DFQATT, CDR2 SNEGSKA, per germline (reference sequence). V shed 3 bases and J 5 bases; nucleotides not matched to a gene: 12. The CDR3 spans 15 residues. For the CDR3, the DNA is TGCAGTGCTAGCGTGGCGGGGGTTGAGCGCGAGACCCAGTACTTC. Translation: CSASVAGVERETQYF.

Notes on this clonotype: A much larger clonotype is one base distant, so this may be a read error. This chain uses TRBV6-2 or TRBV6-3 with TRBJ2-3; maybe TRBD2 (6 bases). The germline V gene encodes CDR1 MNHEY and CDR2 SVGEGT. CDR3 length: 17 amino acids. V lost 5 bases and J 2 bases, leaving 20 bases between the germline ends. The CDR3 nucleotides read TGTGCCAGCAGTGGGGCCCCGGAGGGCTCACACACAGATACGCAGTATTTT. Its translation is CASSGAPEGSHTDTQYF.

This clonotype was picked up many times. V usage is TRBV20-1 and J usage is TRBJ2-7; possibly TRBD2 for D (5 bases). This CDR3 has 15 residues. Trimming pared 0 bases from V and 4 bases from J, leaving 16 bases between. Germline CDR1 DFQATT, CDR2 SNEGSKA (reference sequence). The CDR3 DNA follows: TGCAGTGCTAGAGATGTAGCAAAGGACTCTTACGAGCAGTACGTC. Translated, it gives CSARDVAKDSYEQYV.

This clonotype was seen only once. Given a much more abundant clone one base away, this may be a read error. The J gene is TRBJ1-1, the V gene TRBV18, with a tentative D call TRBD1 (5 bases). This CDR3 has 15 residues. Germline values: CDR1 KGHSH, CDR2 LQKENI. The germline V and J ends were trimmed by 1 base and 1 base, with 10 bases remaining between them. This CDR3 reads CASSPRKGENTEAFF. The CDR3 coding sequence is TGTGCCAGCTCACCACGAAAAGGGGAGAACACTGAAGCTTTCTTT.

This clonotype was seen a few times. This rearrangement joins TRBV20-1 to TRBJ1-1, with D unclear. The V and J ends lost 0 bases and 2 bases respectively, with 10 bases between them. The CDR3 covers 14 residues. In germline, CDR1 is DFQATT, CDR2 SNEGSKA (reference sequence). The CDR3 DNA reads TGCAGTGCTAGAGATCCGTCCCTTAACACTGAAGCTTTCTTT. It translates to CSARDPSLNTEAFF.

Ten or more counts support this clonotype. The genes are TRBV5-5 and TRBJ1-2; 9 positions match TRBD1. The germline gives CDR1 SGHKS, CDR2 YYEKEE (reference sequence). The CDR3 covers 15 residues. V dropped 4 bases and J dropped 1; count of bases not matched to a gene: 5. This chain's CDR3 is CASSQGQGLNYGYTF. In nucleotides, the CDR3 is TGTGCCAGCAGCCAGGGACAGGGACTTAACTATGGCTACACCTTC.

This clonotype was recorded many times. The chain joins TRBV5-4 to TRBJ1-6; D is unresolved. V gave up 0 bases and J gave up 6 bases, with 7 bases separating them. CDR3 length: 14 residues. Germline loops: CDR1 SGHNT, CDR2 YYREEE (reference sequence). CDR3 loop: CASSLAGVNSPLHF. Written as DNA, the CDR3 is TGTGCCAGCAGCTTGGCTGGGGTTAATTCACCCCTCCACTTT.

This clonotype was counted between two and nine times. The chain links TRBV7-6 to TRBJ2-3, with 7 bases matching TRBD1. V dropped 5 bases and J dropped 3; count of bases not matched to a gene: 5. Germline V lookup: CDR1 SGHVS, CDR2 FNYEAQ. This CDR3 is 14 amino acids long. The CDR3 region is CASSVTGYTDTQYF. CDR3 sequence (DNA): TGTGCCAGCAGCGTGACAGGGTATACAGATACGCAGTATTTT. The variable domain in full, completed from reference TRBV7-6 and TRBJ2-3, reads GAGVSQSPRYKVTKRGQDVALRCDPISGHVSLYWYRQALGQGPEFLTYFNYEAQQDKSGLPNDRFSAERPEGSISTLTIQRTEQRDSAMYRCASSVTGYTDTQYFGPGTRLTVL.